The rows below give T cell receptor beta chains drawn from one sample of a study of Ad26.COV2.S vaccination and SARS-CoV-2 variants. Generated by immunoSEQ multiplex PCR, the TCRdb table keeps only in-frame clones and is missing some. Among just over 350,000 clones listed, 80% to 90% were seen once. The specimen comprised peripheral blood, sampled in a trial of Ad26.COV2.S vaccine versus placebo. The receptor source for this set is a person between 18 and 65 years old who received the Ad26.COV2.S COVID-19 vaccine or a placebo. Each CDR3 is given with its conserved first and last residue. A D gene is named only where the DNA matches it firmly. Only part of the rows carry a size: once, few, many, or a class if the clone is expanded.

TRBJ2-6	TRBD1	TRBV15	-	CATSGQGNSGANVLTF	TGTGCCACCAGTGGACAGGGGAACTCTGGGGCCAACGTCCTGACTTTC
TRBJ2-3	-	TRBV4-3	-	CASSQDILASNTDTQYF	TGCGCCAGCAGCCAAGATATTCTAGCGTCAAACACAGATACGCAGTATTTT
TRBJ2-7	TRBD2	TRBV20-1	-	CSASGPAGGLDEQYF	TGCAGTGCTAGTGGTCCAGCGGGAGGGCTTGACGAGCAGTACTTC
TRBJ1-1	-	TRBV7-9	once	CASSLGDMNTEAFF	TGTGCCAGCAGCTTAGGAGACATGAACACTGAAGCTTTCTTT
TRBJ1-4	TRBD1	TRBV3-1/TRBV3-2	-	CASSQWTGYGSTNEKLFF	TGTGCCAGCAGCCAATGGACAGGTTACGGTTCAACTAATGAAAAACTGTTTTTT
TRBJ2-3	TRBD2	TRBV7-2	many	CASSFKAGGKGDTQYF	TGTGCCAGCAGCTTTAAAGCGGGAGGGAAAGGAGATACGCAGTATTTT
TRBJ1-3	-	TRBV5-1	many	CASSLEGDTIYF	TGCGCCAGCAGCTTGGAGGGAGACACCATATATTTT
TRBJ2-7	-	TRBV12-3/TRBV12-4	-	CASSLGTPYEQYF	TGTGCCAGCAGCCTCGGGACACCCTACGAGCAGTACTTC
TRBJ2-5	-	TRBV9	-	CASSVDPVGETQYF	TGTGCCAGCAGCGTCGACCCGGTCGGGGAGACCCAGTACTTC
TRBJ2-3	-	TRBV5-1	-	CASSLGDTQYF	TGCGCCAGCAGCTTGGGGGATACGCAGTATTTT
TRBJ1-1	TRBD1	TRBV5-1	-	CASSPGQGRVTEAFF	TGCGCCAGCAGCCCCGGACAGGGGAGAGTCACTGAAGCTTTCTTT
TRBJ2-7	-	TRBV20-1	-	CSASAPRSSYEQYF	TGCAGTGCTAGTGCACCCCGTAGTTCCTACGAGCAGTACTTC
TRBJ1-1	-	TRBV29-1	-	CSVGWVNTEAFF	TGCAGCGTTGGTTGGGTTAACACTGAAGCTTTCTTT
TRBJ2-7	-	TRBV4-3	few	CASSQGKGYEQYF	TGCGCCAGCAGCCAAGGGAAGGGTTACGAGCAGTACTTC
TRBJ2-5	TRBD2	TRBV19	-	CASSIRRGSGRDVRETQYF	TGTGCCAGTAGTATACGCCGGGGTAGCGGGAGGGACGTCCGAGAGACCCAGTACTTC
TRBJ1-5	-	TRBV10-2	once	CASSALGDGNQPQHF	TGCGCCAGCAGCGCACTAGGAGATGGCAATCAGCCCCAGCATTTT
TRBJ1-1	TRBD1	TRBV6-4	-	CASSPQGGNTEAFF	TGTGCCAGCAGTCCACAGGGGGGGAACACTGAAGCTTTCTTT
TRBJ1-2	-	TRBV7-6	-	CASSLEPPRNYGYTF	TGTGCCAGCAGCTTAGAGCCCCCCAGGAACTATGGCTACACCTTC
TRBJ1-6	TRBD1	TRBV9	-	CASSVGGQSSYNSPLHF	TGTGCCAGCAGCGTAGGGGGACAGAGCTCCTATAATTCACCCCTCCACTTT
TRBJ2-7	-	TRBV19	-	CASSLVLAYEQYF	TGTGCCAGTAGTCTGGTACTAGCCTACGAGCAGTACTTC
TRBJ2-1	-	TRBV3-1/TRBV3-2	-	CASSRQSSYNEQFF	TGTGCCAGCAGCCGTCAGAGCTCCTACAATGAGCAGTTCTTC
TRBJ2-7	-	TRBV5-8	-	CASSFRRDEQYF	TGTGCCAGCAGCTTTAGGAGGGACGAGCAGTACTTC
TRBJ2-1	TRBD2	TRBV5-4	-	CASSLDVSSGNEQFF	TGTGCCAGCAGCTTGGACGTCTCTAGCGGCAATGAGCAGTTCTTC
TRBJ2-1	TRBD2	TRBV27	few	CASSLGTSGNYNEQFF	TGTGCCAGCAGTCTCGGGACTAGCGGAAACTACAATGAGCAGTTCTTC
TRBJ2-3	-	TRBV5-1	-	CASSLGEGISSQYF	TGCGCCAGCAGCTTGGGCGAAGGTATTTCGTCGCAGTATTTT
TRBJ2-1	-	TRBV11-2	-	CASSLGLRGDNEQFF	TGTGCCAGCAGCTTAGGCTTGCGGGGCGACAATGAGCAGTTCTTC
TRBJ2-2	TRBD2	TRBV7-6	once	CASSLIPPSGPNTGELFF	TGTGCCAGCAGCTTAATTCCCCCTAGCGGACCAAACACCGGGGAGCTGTTTTTT
TRBJ2-1	TRBD1	TRBV3-1/TRBV3-2	-	CASSLRDRGGNEQFF	TGTGCCAGCAGCCTTCGGGACAGGGGGGGGAATGAGCAGTTCTTC
TRBJ2-7	-	TRBV7-9	-	CASSPVGTQNEQYF	TGTGCCAGCAGCCCTGTAGGGACCCAAAACGAGCAGTACTTC
TRBJ1-4	-	TRBV4-1	-	CASSPTSTNEKLFF	TGCGCCAGCAGCCCGACATCAACTAATGAAAAACTGTTTTTT
TRBJ1-4	TRBD1	TRBV11-3	-	CASSGDRGHEKLFF	TGTGCCAGCAGCGGGGACAGGGGACATGAAAAACTGTTTTTT
TRBJ2-7	TRBD2	TRBV11-2	-	CASSVSGGRHYEQYF	TGTGCCAGCAGCGTTAGCGGGGGTCGCCATTACGAGCAGTACTTC
TRBJ2-5	TRBD1	TRBV19	-	CASSSGTGGFLGQETQYF	TGTGCCAGTAGTTCCGGGACAGGGGGATTTCTGGGCCAAGAGACCCAGTACTTC
TRBJ1-2	TRBD1	TRBV5-5	-	CASSTKQGNYGYTF	TGTGCCAGCAGCACCAAACAGGGGAACTATGGCTACACCTTC
TRBJ1-6	-	TRBV5-5	many	CASSLVPSQDSPLHF	TGTGCCAGCAGCTTGGTGCCGTCTCAGGATTCACCCCTCCACTTT
TRBJ1-5	-	TRBV30	-	CAWTPPEGRQPQHF	TGTGCCTGGACCCCCCCCGAGGGGCGGCAGCCCCAGCATTTT
TRBJ1-4	-	TRBV29-1	-	CSVRQGTNEKLFF	TGCAGCGTTCGCCAGGGAACAAATGAAAAACTGTTTTTT
TRBJ2-1	-	TRBV11-2	few	CASSIVRRLRNEIYEQFF	TGTGCCAGCAGCATAGTAAGGAGACTTCGGAATGAAATCTATGAGCAGTTCTTC
TRBJ1-5	-	TRBV24-1	-	CATSSRGGSQPQHF	TGTGCCACCAGTAGCAGAGGTGGGAGTCAGCCCCAGCATTTT
TRBJ2-1	TRBD2	TRBV19	few	CASREREGGNEQFF	TGTGCCAGTAGGGAGCGGGAGGGCGGTAATGAGCAGTTCTTC
TRBJ2-2	TRBD1	TRBV6-1	-	CASSEPTRDRHTGELFF	TGTGCCAGCAGTGAGCCGACCCGGGACAGGCACACCGGGGAGCTGTTTTTT
TRBJ1-5	TRBD1	TRBV19	-	CASNRGGDLAQHF	TGTGCCAGCAACAGGGGGGGAGATCTCGCCCAGCATTTT
TRBJ2-3	-	TRBV7-9	-	CASSLAGGDTQYF	TGTGCCAGCAGCTTAGCAGGGGGAGATACGCAGTATTTT
TRBJ2-2	TRBD2	TRBV11-3	-	CASSLGEGRGSNTGELFF	TGTGCCAGCAGCTTAGGGGAGGGGAGGGGATCGAACACCGGGGAGCTGTTTTTT
TRBJ2-3	TRBD1	TRBV4-3	-	CASSQDMGQGADTQYF	TGCGCCAGCAGCCAAGATATGGGACAGGGAGCAGATACGCAGTATTTT
TRBJ1-1	TRBD1	TRBV5-1	-	CASSITPGQGVEAFF	TGCGCCAGCAGCATAACCCCGGGACAGGGGGTAGAAGCTTTCTTT